This T cell receptor (beta chain) came from a study of blood T cells in healthy people across ages. Overall study results and limits: Older individuals had lower TCR beta diversity per million T cells (the decline was roughly linear).

Germline loops: CDR1 MGHRA, CDR2 YSYEKL. V gave up 4 bases and J gave up 4 bases, with 10 bases separating them. CDR3 length: 14 residues. Through a sample-barcoded 5' primer and a J-beta primer mix, a second PCR was run for 7 to 11 cycles. Every cDNA molecule carried a tag from a template-switch adaptor bearing 12 random nucleotides. TCRdb redid the calling of the 5' RACE reads with MiXCR, one entry per CDR3 protein. The table shows 1.2 million to 1.5 million distinct CDR3 sequences, with around 59% occurring only once. Concerning this clonotype itself: Its target is not known.

The TCR sequence derives from a man younger than 35 in good health. The sequencing input was blood. The gene calls are TRBV4-1 and TRBJ2-2, with no clear D. The CDR3 protein is CASSRGPPTGELFF. CDR3 bases: TGCGCCAGCAGCCGAGGCCCTCCCACCGGGGAGCTGTTTTTT.